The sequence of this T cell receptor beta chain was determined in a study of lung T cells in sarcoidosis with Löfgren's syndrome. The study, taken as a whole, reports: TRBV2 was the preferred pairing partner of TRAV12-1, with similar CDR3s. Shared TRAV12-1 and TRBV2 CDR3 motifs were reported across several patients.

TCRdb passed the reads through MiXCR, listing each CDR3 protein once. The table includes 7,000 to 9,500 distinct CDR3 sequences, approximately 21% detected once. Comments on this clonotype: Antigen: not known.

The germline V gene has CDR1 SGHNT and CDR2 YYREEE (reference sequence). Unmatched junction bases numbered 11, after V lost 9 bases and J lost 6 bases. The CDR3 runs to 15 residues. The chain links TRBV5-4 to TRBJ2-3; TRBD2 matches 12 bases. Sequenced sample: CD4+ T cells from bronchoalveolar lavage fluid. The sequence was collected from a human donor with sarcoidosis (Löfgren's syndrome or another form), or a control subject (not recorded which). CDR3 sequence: CATLPASGGGDTQYF. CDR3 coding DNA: TGTGCCACCCTCCCGGCTAGCGGGGGGGGGGATACGCAGTATTTT.